The rows below give T cell receptor beta chains drawn from one sample of a study of immune cell composition in non-small cell lung cancer. The assay was immunoSEQ multiplex PCR, and TCRdb's table has in-frame clones only and misses some. Here the sample spans 15,000 or so clones, approximately 69% being singletons. The sequenced sample was lung tumor tissue. Receptor source: a human donor with non-small cell lung cancer. The CDR3 runs from the conserved cysteine through the conserved F or W. Fields, in order: clone size, V gene, D gene, J gene, CDR3 protein, CDR3 DNA. The D gene is left open where the match is weak. Clone size is given for some rows only: seen once, a few or many times, or a class if the clone is expanded.

>.|TRBV25-1|TRBD1|TRBJ1-6
CASSEAQGASPLHF
TGTGCCAGCAGTGAGGCACAGGGGGCTTCACCCCTCCACTTT
>.|TRBV11-2|TRBD2|TRBJ2-3
CASAGTTSTDTQYF
TGTGCCAGCGCGGGGACTACCAGCACAGATACGCAGTATTTT
>few|TRBV2|.|TRBJ1-2
CASSFATDGYTF
TGTGCCAGCAGTTTCGCTACGGATGGCTACACCTTC
>.|TRBV5-1|.|TRBJ2-5
CASSLGSLSRETQYF
TGCGCCAGCAGCTTGGGCTCCCTGAGTCGAGAGACCCAGTACTTC
>few|TRBV10-3|.|TRBJ2-3
CAAGASGSSTDTQYF
TGTGCCGCAGGGGCTAGTGGTAGTAGCACAGATACGCAGTATTTT
>.|TRBV4-1|TRBD2|TRBJ2-1
CASSQVAGGSYNEQFF
TGCGCCAGCAGCCAGGTCGCGGGGGGTTCCTACAATGAGCAGTTCTTC
>.|TRBV27|TRBD2|TRBJ2-7
CASSLRPSGVLYEQYF
TGTGCCAGCAGTTTACGTCCTAGCGGGGTGCTCTACGAGCAGTACTTC
>.|TRBV6-5|TRBD2|TRBJ2-1
CASIAGGINEQFF
TGTGCCAGCATCGCGGGGGGGATCAATGAGCAGTTCTTC
>.|TRBV18|TRBD1|TRBJ2-4
CASSPTQGVGNIQYF
TGTGCCAGCTCACCAACCCAGGGGGTAGGGAACATTCAGTACTTC
>.|TRBV4-2|TRBD2|TRBJ2-3
CASSQELAGGALGFKDTQYF
TGTGCCAGCAGCCAAGAATTAGCGGGGGGGGCCCTAGGGTTTAAAGATACGCAGTATTTT
>.|TRBV4-2|TRBD2|TRBJ2-5
CASSQGIAGAQETQYF
TGTGCCAGCAGCCAAGGTATAGCGGGGGCCCAAGAGACCCAGTACTTC
>.|TRBV30|TRBD2|TRBJ2-1
CAWSYSGGAPEQFF
TGTGCCTGGAGTTACAGCGGGGGGGCCCCTGAGCAGTTCTTC
>.|TRBV30|.|TRBJ2-2
CAWSSKGTGELFF
TGTGCCTGGAGTTCAAAGGGGACCGGGGAGCTGTTTTTT
>.|TRBV5-1|.|TRBJ1-5
CASSLAGNQPQHF
TGCGCCAGCAGCTTGGCGGGCAATCAGCCCCAGCATTTT
>.|TRBV11-2|.|TRBJ1-5
CASSLGADTNPQHF
TGTGCCAGCAGCTTAGGGGCTGATACCAATCCCCAGCATTTT
>once|TRBV10-3|.|TRBJ1-2
CAILEAGGGNYGYTF
TGTGCCATTCTAGAGGCCGGGGGGGGAAACTATGGCTACACCTTC
>once|TRBV6-4|.|TRBJ2-5
CASSDVKGFPETQYF
TGTGCCAGCAGTGATGTTAAGGGGTTTCCGGAGACCCAGTACTTC
>.|TRBV9|TRBD2|TRBJ2-3
CASSLGLKAGLGTDTQYF
TGTGCCAGCAGTTTGGGTTTGAAAGCGGGGTTGGGCACAGATACGCAGTATTTT
>few|TRBV27|TRBD2|TRBJ2-1
CASSLLAGGSRCFF
TGTGCCAGCAGTCTACTAGCGGGGGGATCGAGGTGCTTCTTC
>.|TRBV29-1|TRBD1|TRBJ2-7
CSVETGTGSSEQYF
TGCAGCGTTGAAACCGGGACAGGGTCCAGCGAGCAGTACTTC
>.|TRBV4-3|TRBD1|TRBJ1-4
CASSQIGDREEKLFF
TGCGCCAGCAGCCAAATCGGGGACAGGGAGGAAAAACTGTTTTTT
>few|TRBV6-5|.|TRBJ1-2
CASSKGGDYGYTF
TGTGCCAGCAGTAAAGGGGGGGACTATGGCTACACCTTC
>.|TRBV6-6|.|TRBJ2-1
CASSYGSSYNEQFF
TGTGCCAGCAGTTACGGGAGCTCCTACAATGAGCAGTTCTTC
>few|TRBV7-3|TRBD1|TRBJ1-1
CASSLIVPGQGRRTEAFF
TGTGCCAGCAGCTTAATAGTCCCGGGACAGGGAAGAAGGACTGAAGCTTTCTTT
>.|TRBV5-1|.|TRBJ2-1
CASSLDAREAYNEQFF
TGCGCCAGCAGCTTGGACGCCAGGGAGGCCTACAATGAGCAGTTCTTC
>few|TRBV6-4|.|TRBJ1-6
CASSPTGIGSPLHF
TGTGCCAGCAGCCCTACAGGGATCGGGTCACCCCTCCACTTT